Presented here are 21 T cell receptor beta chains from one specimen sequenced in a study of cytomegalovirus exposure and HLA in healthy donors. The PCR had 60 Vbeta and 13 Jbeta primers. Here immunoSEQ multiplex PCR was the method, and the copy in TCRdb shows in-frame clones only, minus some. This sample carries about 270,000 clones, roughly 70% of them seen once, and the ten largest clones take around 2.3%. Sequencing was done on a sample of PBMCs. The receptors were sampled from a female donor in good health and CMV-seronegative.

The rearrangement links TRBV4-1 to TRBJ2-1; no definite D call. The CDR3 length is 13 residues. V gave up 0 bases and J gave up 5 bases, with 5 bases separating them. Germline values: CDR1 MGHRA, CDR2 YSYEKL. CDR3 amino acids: CASSQDEDNEQFF. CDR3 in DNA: TGCGCCAGCAGCCAAGATGAGGACAATGAGCAGTTCTTC.

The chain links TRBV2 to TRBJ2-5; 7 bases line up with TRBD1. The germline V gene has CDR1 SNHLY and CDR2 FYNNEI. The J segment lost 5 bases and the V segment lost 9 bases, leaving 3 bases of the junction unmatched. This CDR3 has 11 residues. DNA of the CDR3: TGTGCCAGAACAGGGGACGAGACCCAGTACTTC. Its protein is CARTGDETQYF.

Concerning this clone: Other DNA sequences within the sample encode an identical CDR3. CDR3 region: CASSIAGGTDTQYF. The CDR3, as DNA: TGTGCCAGTAGTATCGCGGGGGGCACAGATACGCAGTATTTT. The chain is built from TRBV19 and TRBJ2-3, with 7 nucleotides matching TRBD2. The CDR3 runs to 14 residues. From germline, CDR1 is LNHDA and CDR2 SQIVND (reference sequence). Trimming took 3 bases from V and 1 from J; bases not matched to a gene: 1.

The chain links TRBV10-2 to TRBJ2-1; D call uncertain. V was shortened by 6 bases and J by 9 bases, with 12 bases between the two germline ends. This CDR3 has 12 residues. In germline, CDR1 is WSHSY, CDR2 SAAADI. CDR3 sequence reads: CASRRGEGEQFF. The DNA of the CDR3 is TGCGCCAGCAGACGCGGAGAAGGTGAGCAGTTCTTC.

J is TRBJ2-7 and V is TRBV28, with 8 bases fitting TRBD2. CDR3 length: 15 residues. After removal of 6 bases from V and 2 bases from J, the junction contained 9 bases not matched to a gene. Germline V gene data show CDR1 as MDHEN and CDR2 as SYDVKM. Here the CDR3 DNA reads TGTGCCAGCAGGCCTGCTAGCGGGTCTCCCTACGAGCAGTACTTC. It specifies CASRPASGSPYEQYF.

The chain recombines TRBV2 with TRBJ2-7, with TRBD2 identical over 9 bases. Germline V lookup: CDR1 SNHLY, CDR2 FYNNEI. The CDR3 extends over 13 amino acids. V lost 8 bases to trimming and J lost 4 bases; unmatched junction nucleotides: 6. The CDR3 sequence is CASLPTSGYEQYF. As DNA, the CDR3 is TGTGCCAGCCTTCCGACTAGCGGATACGAGCAGTACTTC.

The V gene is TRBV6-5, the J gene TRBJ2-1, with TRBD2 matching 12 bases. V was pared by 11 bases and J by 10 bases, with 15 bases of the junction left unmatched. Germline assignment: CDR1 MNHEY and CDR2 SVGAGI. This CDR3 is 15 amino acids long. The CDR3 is CACQPGLAGGYEQFF. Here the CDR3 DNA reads TGTGCCTGCCAGCCTGGGCTAGCGGGAGGGTACGAGCAGTTCTTC.

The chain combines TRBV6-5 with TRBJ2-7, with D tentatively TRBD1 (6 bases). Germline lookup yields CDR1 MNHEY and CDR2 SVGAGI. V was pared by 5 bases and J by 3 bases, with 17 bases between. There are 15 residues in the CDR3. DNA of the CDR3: TGTGCCAGCAGTGGGGGCTGGTCTAGCAGCTACGAGCAGTACTTC. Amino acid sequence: CASSGGWSSSYEQYF.

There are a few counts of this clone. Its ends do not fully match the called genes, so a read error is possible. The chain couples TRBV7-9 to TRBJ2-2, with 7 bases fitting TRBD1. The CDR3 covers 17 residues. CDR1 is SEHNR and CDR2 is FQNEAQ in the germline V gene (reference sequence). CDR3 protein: CSSSLARGGGGTGELFF. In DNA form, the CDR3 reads TGTTCCAGCAGCTTAGCACGAGGGGGCGGTGGGACCGGGGAGCTGTTTTTT.

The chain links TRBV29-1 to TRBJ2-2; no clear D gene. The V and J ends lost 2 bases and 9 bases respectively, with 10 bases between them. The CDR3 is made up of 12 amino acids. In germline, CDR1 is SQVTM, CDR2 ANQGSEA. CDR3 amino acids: CSVELLRRELFF. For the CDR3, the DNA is TGCAGCGTTGAACTGTTGAGGCGGGAGCTGTTTTTT.

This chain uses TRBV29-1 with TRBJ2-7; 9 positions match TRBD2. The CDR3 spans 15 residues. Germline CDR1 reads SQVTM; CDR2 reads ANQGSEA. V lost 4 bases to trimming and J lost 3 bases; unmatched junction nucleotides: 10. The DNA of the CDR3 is TGCAGCGTTGTCCACCCCCCTAGCGGGAACTACGAGCAGTACTTC. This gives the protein CSVVHPPSGNYEQYF.

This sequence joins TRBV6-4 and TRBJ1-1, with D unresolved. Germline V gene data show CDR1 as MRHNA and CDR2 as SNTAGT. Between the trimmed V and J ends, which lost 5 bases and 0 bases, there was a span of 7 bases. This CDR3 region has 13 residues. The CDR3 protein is CASSQELNTEAFF. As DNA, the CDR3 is TGTGCCAGCAGTCAAGAGTTGAACACTGAAGCTTTCTTT.

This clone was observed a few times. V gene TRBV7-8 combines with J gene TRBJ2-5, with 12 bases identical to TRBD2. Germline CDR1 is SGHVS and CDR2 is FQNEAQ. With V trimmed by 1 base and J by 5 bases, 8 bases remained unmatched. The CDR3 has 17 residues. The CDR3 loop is CASSLVPSGRAKETQYF. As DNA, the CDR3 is TGTGCCAGCAGCTTAGTGCCTAGCGGGAGGGCCAAGGAGACCCAGTACTTC.

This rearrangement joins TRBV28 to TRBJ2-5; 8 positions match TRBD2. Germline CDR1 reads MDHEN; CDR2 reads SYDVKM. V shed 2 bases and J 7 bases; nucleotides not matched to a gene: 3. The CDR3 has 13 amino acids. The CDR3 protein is CASSLGLAGTQYF. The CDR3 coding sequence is TGTGCCAGCAGTTTAGGGCTAGCGGGGACCCAGTACTTC.

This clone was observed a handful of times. CDR3 amino acids: CASNGLARYNEQFF. CDR3 DNA sequence: TGTGCCAGCAATGGACTAGCGAGGTACAATGAGCAGTTCTTC. This chain uses TRBV28 with TRBJ2-1, with 9 positions matching TRBD2. The CDR3 contains 14 residues. Germline V gene lookup returns CDR1 MDHEN and CDR2 SYDVKM. V dropped 7 bases and J dropped 4; count of bases not matched to a gene: 5.

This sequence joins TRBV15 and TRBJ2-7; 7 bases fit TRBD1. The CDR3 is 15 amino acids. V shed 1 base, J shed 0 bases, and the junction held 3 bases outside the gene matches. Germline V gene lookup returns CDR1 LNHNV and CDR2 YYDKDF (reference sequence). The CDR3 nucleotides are TGTGCCACCAGCAGAGGGACAGGTTACTCCTACGAGCAGTACTTC. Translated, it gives CATSRGTGYSYEQYF.

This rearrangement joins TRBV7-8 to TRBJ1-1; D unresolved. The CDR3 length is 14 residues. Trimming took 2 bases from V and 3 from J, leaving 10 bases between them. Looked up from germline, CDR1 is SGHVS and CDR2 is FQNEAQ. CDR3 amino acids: CASSLSGWDTEAFF. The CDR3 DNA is TGTGCCAGCAGCTTAAGCGGGTGGGACACTGAAGCTTTCTTT.

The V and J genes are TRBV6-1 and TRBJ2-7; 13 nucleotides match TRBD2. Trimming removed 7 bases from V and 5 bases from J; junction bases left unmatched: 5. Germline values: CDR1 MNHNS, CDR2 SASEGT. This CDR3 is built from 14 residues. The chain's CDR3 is CASIRTSGSNEQYF. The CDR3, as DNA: TGTGCCAGCATCAGGACTAGCGGGAGCAACGAGCAGTACTTC.

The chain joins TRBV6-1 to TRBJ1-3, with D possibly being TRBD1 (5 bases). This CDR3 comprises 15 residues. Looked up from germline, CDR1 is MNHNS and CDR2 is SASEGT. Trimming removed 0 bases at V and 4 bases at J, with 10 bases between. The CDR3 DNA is TGTGCCAGCAGTGAAGCGTGGCAGGGAGGAAACACCATATATTTT. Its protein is CASSEAWQGGNTIYF.

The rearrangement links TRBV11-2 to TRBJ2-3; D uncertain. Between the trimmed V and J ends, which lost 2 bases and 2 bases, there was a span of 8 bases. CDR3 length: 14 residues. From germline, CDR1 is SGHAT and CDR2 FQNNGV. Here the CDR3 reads CASSLFGSTDTQYF. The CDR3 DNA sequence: TGTGCCAGCAGCTTATTTGGCTCCACAGATACGCAGTATTTT.

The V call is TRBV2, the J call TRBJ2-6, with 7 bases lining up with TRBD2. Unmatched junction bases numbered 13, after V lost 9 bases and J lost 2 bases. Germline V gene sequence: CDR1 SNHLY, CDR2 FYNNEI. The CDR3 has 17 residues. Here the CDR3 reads CASAPSRRGAGANVLTF. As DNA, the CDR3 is TGTGCCAGTGCCCCGAGCCGTCGGGGGGCTGGGGCCAACGTCCTGACTTTC.